This paragraph covers one TCR beta chain sequence. Sequencing used immunoSEQ multiplex PCR; TCRdb keeps in-frame clones, though not all of them. The sample carries 120,000 or so clones, 82% recorded once. The V gene's germline CDR1 is LNHNV and CDR2 YYDKDF (reference sequence). This CDR3 contains 14 residues. Trimming cost V 8 bases and J 7 bases, with 17 bases left between them. The sample comes from a study of blood T cell repertoires in COVID-19. Whole-study context: The United States, Italy and Spain provided the acute and convalescent COVID-19 samples.

V gene TRBV15 combines with J gene TRBJ1-4; possibly TRBD1 for D (5 bases). This clonotype was sampled from a woman aged 70 to 79 with acute or convalescent COVID-19. Sequenced sample: peripheral blood. CDR3: CATDRDRSGEKLFF. As DNA, the CDR3 is TGTGCCACCGACAGAGACAGAAGCGGTGAAAAACTGTTTTTT.